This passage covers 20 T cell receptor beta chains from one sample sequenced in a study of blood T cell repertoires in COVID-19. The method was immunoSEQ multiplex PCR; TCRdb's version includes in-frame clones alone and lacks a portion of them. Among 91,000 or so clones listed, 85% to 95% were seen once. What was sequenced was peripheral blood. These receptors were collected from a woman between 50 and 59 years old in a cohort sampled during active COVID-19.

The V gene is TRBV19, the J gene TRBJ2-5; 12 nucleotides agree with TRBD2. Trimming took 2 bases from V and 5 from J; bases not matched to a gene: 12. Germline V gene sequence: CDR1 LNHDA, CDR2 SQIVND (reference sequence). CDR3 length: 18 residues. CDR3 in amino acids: CASSISLAGGPKLETQYF. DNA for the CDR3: TGTGCCAGTAGTATATCGCTAGCGGGGGGGCCGAAATTGGAGACCCAGTACTTC.

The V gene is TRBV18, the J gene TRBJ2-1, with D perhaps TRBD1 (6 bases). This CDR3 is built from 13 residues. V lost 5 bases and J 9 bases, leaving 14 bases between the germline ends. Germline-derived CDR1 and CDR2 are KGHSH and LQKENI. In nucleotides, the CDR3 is TGTGCCAGCTCAGTATATCAGGGGTTTGAGCAGTTCTTC. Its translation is CASSVYQGFEQFF.

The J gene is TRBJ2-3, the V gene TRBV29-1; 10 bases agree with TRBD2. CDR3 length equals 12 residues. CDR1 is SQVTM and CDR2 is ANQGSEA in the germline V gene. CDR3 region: CTLAGEADTQYF. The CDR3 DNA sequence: TGCACCCTAGCGGGAGAGGCGGATACGCAGTATTTT.

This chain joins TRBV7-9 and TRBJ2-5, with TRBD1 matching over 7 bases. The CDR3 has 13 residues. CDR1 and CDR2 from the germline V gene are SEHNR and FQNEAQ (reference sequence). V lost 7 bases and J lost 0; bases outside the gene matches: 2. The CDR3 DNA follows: TGTGCCAGCACCACAGGGGACCAAGAGACCCAGTACTTC. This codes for CASTTGDQETQYF.

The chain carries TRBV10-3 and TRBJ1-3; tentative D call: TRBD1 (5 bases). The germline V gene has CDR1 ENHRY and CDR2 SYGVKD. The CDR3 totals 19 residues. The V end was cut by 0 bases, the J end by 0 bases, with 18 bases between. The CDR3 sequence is CAISESSLGRVHSGNTIYF. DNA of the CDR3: TGTGCCATCAGTGAGTCCTCATTGGGCAGGGTACACTCTGGAAACACCATATATTTT.

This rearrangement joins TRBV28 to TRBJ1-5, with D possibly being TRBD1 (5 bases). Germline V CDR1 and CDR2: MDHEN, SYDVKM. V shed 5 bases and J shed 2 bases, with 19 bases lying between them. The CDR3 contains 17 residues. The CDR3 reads CASSLRDGAFRNQPQHF. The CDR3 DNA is TGTGCCAGCAGTCTGCGGGACGGAGCCTTTCGCAATCAGCCCCAGCATTTT.

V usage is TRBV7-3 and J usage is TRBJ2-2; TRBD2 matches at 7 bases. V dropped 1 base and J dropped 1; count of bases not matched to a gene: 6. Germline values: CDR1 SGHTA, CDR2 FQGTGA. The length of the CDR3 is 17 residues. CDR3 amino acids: CASSLKGQRENTGELFF. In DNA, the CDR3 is TGTGCCAGCAGCTTAAAAGGCCAGCGGGAGAACACCGGGGAGCTGTTTTTT.

CDR3 sequence (DNA): TGCAGTGCTAGTTGGCGGGGGGGATACAATGAGCAGTTCTTC. Protein: CSASWRGGYNEQFF. The chain combines TRBV20-1 with TRBJ2-1; 9 nucleotides agree with TRBD2. Trimming cost V 3 bases and J 4 bases; bases outside gene matches: 4. This CDR3 comprises 14 residues. Per germline, CDR1 DFQATT and CDR2 SNEGSKA (reference sequence).

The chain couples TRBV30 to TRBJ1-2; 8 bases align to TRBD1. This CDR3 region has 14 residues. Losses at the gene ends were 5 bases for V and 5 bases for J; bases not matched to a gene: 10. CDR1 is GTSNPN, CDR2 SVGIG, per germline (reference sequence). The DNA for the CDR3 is TGTGCCTGGGGTCCCCAGGGGGCGCAATATGGCTACACCTTC. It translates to CAWGPQGAQYGYTF.

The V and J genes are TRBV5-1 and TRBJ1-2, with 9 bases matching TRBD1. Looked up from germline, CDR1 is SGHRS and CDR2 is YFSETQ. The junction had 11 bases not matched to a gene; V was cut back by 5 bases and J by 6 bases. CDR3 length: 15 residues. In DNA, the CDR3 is TGCGCCAGCAGTCGACTGGGACAGGGCGACAATGGCTACACCTTC. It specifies CASSRLGQGDNGYTF.

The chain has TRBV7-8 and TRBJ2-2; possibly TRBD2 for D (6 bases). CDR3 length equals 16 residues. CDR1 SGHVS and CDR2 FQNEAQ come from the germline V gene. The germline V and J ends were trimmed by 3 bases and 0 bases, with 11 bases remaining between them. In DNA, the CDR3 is TGTGCCAGCAGCTTTGGGACTCCCGCGAACACCGGGGAGCTGTTTTTT. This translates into CASSFGTPANTGELFF.

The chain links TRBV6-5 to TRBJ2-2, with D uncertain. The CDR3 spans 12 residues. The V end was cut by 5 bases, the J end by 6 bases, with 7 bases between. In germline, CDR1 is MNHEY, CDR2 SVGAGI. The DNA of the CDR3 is TGTGCCAGCAGTCCCCTCCCCGGGGAGCTGTTTTTT. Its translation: CASSPLPGELFF.

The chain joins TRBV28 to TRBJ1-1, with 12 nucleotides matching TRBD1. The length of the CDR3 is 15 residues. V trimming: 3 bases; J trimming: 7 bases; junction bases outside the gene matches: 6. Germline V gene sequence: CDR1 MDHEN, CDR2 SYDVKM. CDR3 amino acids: CASSFLGQGAGEAFF. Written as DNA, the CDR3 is TGTGCCAGCAGTTTTTTGGGACAGGGGGCGGGTGAAGCTTTCTTT.

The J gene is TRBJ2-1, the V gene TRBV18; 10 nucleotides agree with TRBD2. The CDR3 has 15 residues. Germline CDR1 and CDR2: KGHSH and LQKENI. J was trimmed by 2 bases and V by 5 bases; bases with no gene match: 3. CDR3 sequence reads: CASSSTSGTYNEQFF. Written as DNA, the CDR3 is TGTGCCAGCTCATCCACTAGCGGGACCTACAATGAGCAGTTCTTC.

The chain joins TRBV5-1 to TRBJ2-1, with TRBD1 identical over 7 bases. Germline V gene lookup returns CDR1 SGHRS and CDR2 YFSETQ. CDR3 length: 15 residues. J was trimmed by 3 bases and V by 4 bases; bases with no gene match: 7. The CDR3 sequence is CASSQTGQGYNEQFF. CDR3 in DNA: TGCGCCAGCAGCCAGACAGGGCAAGGCTACAATGAGCAGTTCTTC. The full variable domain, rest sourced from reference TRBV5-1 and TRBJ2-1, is KAGVTQTPRYLIKTRGQQVTLSCSPISGHRSVSWYQQTPGQGLQFLFEYFSETQRNKGNFPGRFSGRQFSNSRSEMNVSTLELGDSALYLCASSQTGQGYNEQFFGPGTRLTVL.

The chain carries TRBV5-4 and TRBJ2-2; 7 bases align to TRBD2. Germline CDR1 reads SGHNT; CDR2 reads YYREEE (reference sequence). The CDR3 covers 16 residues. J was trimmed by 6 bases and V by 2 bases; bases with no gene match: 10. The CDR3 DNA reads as TGTGCCAGCAGCTTAGGAGGGAGGGCTAGTTCCGGGGAGCTGTTTTTT. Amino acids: CASSLGGRASSGELFF.

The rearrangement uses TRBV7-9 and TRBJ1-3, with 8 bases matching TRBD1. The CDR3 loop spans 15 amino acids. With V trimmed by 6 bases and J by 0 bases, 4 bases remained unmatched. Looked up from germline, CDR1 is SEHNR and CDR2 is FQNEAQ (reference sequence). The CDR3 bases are TGTGCCAGCAGTAAAGACAGGGGCTCTGGAAACACCATATATTTT. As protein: CASSKDRGSGNTIYF. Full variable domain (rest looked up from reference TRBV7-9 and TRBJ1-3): DTGVSQNPRHKITKRGQNVTFRCDPISEHNRLYWYRQTLGQGPEFLTYFQNEAQLEKSRLLSDRFSAERPKGSFSTLEIQRTEQGDSAMYLCASSKDRGSGNTIYFGEGSWLTVV.

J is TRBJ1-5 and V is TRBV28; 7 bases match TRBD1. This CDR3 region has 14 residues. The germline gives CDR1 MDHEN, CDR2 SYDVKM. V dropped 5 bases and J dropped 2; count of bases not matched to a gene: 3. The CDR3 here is CASSPGQGNQPQHF. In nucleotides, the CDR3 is TGTGCCAGCAGTCCTGGACAGGGCAATCAGCCCCAGCATTTT. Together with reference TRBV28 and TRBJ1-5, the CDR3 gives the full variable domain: DVKVTQSSRYLVKRTGEKVFLECVQDMDHENMFWYRQDPGLGLRLIYFSYDVKMKEKGDIPEGYSVSREKKERFSLILESASTNQTSMYLCASSPGQGNQPQHFGDGTRLSIL.

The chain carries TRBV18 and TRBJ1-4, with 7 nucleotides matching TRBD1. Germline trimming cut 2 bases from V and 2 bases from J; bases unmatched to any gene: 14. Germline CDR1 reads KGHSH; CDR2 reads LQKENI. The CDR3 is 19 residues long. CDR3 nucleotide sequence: TGTGCCAGCTCACCAGTCGAGGGGGCGGTGTGGTCCACTAATGAAAAACTGTTTTTT. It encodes CASSPVEGAVWSTNEKLFF.

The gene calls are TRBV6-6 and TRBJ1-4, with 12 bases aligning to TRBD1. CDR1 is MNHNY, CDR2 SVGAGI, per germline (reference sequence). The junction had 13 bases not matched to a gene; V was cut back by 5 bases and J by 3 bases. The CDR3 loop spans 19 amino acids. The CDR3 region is CASSPAPGTGGPANEKLFF. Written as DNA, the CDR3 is TGTGCCAGCAGTCCGGCGCCAGGGACAGGGGGCCCGGCTAATGAAAAACTGTTTTTT.